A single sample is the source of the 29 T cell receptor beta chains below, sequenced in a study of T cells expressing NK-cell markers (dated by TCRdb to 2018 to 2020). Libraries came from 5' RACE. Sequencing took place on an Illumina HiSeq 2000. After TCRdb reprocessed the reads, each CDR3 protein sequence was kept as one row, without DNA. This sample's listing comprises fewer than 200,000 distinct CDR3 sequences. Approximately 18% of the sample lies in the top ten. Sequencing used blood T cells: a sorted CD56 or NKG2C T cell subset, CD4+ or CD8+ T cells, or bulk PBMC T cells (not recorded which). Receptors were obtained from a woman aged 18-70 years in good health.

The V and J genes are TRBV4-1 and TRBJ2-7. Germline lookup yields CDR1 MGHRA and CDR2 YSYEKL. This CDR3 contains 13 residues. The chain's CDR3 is CASSQERGSEQYF.

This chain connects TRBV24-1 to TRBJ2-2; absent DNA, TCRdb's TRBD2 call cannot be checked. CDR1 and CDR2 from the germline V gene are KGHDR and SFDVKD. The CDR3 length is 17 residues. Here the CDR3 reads CATDFGTSGFSTGELFF.

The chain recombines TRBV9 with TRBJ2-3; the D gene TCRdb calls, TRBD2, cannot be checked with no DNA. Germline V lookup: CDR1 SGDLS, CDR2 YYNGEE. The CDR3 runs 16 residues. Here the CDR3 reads CASSVSGRFSTDTQYF.

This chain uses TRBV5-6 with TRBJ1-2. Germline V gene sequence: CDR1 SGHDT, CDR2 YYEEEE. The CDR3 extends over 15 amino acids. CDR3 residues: CASSFRGGGNYGYTF.

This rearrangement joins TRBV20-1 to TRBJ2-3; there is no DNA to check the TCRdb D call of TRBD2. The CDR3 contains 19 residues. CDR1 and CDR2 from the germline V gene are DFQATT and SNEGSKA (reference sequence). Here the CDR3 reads CSASPTLAGDDISTDTQYF.

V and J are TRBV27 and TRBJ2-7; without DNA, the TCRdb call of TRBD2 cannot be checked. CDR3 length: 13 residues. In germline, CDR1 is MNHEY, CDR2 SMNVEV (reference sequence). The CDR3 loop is CASSSRLVWEQYF.

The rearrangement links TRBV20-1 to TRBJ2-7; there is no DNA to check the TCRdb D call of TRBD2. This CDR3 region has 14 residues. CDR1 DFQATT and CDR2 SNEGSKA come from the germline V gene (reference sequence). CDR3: CSARTPSGSYEQYF.

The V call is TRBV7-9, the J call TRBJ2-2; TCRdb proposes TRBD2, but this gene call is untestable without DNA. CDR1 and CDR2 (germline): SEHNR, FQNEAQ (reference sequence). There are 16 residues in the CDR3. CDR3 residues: CASSLGRGQSDGELFF.

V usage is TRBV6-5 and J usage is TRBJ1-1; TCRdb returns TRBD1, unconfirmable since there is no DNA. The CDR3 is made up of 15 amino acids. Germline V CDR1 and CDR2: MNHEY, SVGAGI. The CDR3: CASSYSPTGFSEAFF.

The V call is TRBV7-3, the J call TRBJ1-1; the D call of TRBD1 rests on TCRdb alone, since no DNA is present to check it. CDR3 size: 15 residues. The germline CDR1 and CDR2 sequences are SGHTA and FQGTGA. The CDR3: CASSLTQGRGTEAFF.

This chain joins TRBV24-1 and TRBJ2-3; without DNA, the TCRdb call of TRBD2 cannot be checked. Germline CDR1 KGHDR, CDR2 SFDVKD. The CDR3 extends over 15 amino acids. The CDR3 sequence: CATSDSERGGDTQYF.

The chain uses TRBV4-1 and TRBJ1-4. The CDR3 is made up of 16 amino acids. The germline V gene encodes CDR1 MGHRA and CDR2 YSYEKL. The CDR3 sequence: CASSQASRSDNEKLFF.

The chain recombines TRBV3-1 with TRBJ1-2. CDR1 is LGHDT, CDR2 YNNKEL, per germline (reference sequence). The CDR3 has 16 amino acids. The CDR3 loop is CASSQDGAGRDDGYTF.

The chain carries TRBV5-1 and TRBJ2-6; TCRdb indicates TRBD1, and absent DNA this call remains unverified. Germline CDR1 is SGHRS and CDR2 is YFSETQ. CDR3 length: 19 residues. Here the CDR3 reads CASSTSLTGGATGANVLTF.

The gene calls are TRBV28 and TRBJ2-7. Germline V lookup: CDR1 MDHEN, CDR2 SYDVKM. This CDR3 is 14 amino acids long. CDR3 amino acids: CASSLPLSSYEQYF.

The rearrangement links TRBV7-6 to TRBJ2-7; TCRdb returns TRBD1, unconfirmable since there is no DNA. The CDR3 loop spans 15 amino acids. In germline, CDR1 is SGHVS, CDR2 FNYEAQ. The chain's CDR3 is CASSQSRADIYEQYF.

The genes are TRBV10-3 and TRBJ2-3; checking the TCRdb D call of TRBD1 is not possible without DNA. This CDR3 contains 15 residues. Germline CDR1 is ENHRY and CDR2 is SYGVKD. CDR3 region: CAIKMGTQSTDTQYF.

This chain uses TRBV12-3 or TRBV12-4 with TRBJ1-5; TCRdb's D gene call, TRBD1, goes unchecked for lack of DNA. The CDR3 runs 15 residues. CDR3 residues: CASRVGQGANQPQHF.

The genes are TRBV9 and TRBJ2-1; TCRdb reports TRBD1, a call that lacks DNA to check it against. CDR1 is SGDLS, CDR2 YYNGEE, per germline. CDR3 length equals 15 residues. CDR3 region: CASSVGWGAQNEQFF. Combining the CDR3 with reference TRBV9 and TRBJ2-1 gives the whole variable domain DSGVTQTPKHLITATGQRVTLRCSPRSGDLSVYWYQQSLDQGLQFLIQYYNGEERAKGNILERFSAQQFPDLHSELNLSSLELGDSALYFCASSVGWGAQNEQFFGPGTRLTVL.

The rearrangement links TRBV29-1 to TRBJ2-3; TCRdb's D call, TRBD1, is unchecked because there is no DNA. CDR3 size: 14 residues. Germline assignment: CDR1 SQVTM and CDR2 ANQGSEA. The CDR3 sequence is CSVEGGGRTDTQYF.

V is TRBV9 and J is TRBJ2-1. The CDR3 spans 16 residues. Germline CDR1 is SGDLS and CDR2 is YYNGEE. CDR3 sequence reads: CASSVIAGASYNEQFF.

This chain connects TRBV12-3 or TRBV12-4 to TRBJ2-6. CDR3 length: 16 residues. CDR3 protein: CASRRTASSGANVLTF.

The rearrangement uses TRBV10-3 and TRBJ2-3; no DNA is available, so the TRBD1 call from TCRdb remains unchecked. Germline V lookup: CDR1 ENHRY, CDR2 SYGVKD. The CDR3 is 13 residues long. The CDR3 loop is CAIAGNPPDTQYF.

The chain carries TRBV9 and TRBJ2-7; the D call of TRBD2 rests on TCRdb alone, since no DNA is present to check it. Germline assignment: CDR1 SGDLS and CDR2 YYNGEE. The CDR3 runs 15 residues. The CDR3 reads CASSESSGSSYEQYF. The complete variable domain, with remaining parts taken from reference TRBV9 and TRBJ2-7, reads DSGVTQTPKHLITATGQRVTLRCSPRSGDLSVYWYQQSLDQGLQFLIQYYNGEERAKGNILERFSAQQFPDLHSELNLSSLELGDSALYFCASSESSGSSYEQYFGPGTRLTVT.

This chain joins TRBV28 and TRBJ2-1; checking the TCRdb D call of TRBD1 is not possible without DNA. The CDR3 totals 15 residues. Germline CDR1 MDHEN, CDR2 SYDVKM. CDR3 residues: CASTPGGRFYNEQFF.

The CDR3 loop reads CASSIERGRSNQPQHF. The gene calls are TRBV19 and TRBJ1-5; TCRdb outputs TRBD1, but without DNA this stays unchecked. Germline-derived CDR1 and CDR2 are LNHDA and SQIVND (reference sequence). The CDR3 contains 16 residues.

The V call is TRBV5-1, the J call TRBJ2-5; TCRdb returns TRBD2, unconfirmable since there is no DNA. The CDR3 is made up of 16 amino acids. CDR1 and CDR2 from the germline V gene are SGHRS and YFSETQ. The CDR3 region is CASSAAGLAGTETQYF.

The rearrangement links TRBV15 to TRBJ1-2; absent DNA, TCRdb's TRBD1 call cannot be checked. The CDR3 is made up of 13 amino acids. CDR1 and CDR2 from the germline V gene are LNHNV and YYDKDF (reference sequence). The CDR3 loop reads CATSTRTVSGYTF.

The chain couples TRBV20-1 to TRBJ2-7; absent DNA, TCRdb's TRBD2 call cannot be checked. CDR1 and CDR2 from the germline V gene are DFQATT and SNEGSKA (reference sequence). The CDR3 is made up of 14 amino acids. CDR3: CSAFTGTLLGEQYF.